The T cell receptor (beta chain) under discussion was sequenced for a study of cytomegalovirus exposure and HLA in healthy donors. Study overall: As an earlier analysis found, about 190 million T cells yielded about 120 million unique TCR beta sequences. Of roughly 400 genotyped donors, more than 75% grouped in the Caucasian-associated ancestry cluster. Study findings and constraints: Follow-up analysis later connected one missense variant in DCLRE1C with trimming of TCR beta V- and J-genes. Later analysis showed TCR association rates varying by HLA locus, highest for DRB1 and lowest for HLA-C.

The CDR3 has 15 amino acids. Germline CDR1 reads SGHAT; CDR2 reads FQNNGV. V trimming: 5 bases; J trimming: 5 bases; junction bases outside the gene matches: 6. To note about this clone: The antigen is unknown.

The PCR ran on 60 Vbeta and 13 Jbeta primers. Clones were sequenced by immunoSEQ multiplex PCR, and TCRdb holds only the in-frame ones, with some missing. The table lists approximately 110,000 clones, more than 80% of them singletons. The rearrangement uses TRBV11-2 and TRBJ2-3, with 11 positions matching TRBD2. Sequenced sample: PBMCs. The clonotype originates from a man aged 18 to 29 in good health and CMV-seronegative. This chain's CDR3 is CASSLLAGGGDTQYF. As DNA, the CDR3 is TGTGCCAGCAGCCTCCTAGCGGGAGGTGGAGATACGCAGTATTTT.